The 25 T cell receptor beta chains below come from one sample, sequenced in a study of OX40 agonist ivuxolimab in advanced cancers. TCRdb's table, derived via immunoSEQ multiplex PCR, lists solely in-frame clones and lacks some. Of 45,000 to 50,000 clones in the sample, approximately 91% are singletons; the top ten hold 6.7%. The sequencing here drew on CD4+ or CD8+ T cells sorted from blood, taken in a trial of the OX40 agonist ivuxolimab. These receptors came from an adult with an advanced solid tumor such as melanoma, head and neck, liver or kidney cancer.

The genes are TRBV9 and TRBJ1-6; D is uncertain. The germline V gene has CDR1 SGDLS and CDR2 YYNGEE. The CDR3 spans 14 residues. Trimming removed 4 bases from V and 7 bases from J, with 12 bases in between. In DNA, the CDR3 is TGTGCCAGCAGCCGCACTGAGTCCAATTCACCCCTCCACTTT. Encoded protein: CASSRTESNSPLHF. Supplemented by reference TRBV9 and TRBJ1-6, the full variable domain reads DSGVTQTPKHLITATGQRVTLRCSPRSGDLSVYWYQQSLDQGLQFLIQYYNGEERAKGNILERFSAQQFPDLHSELNLSSLELGDSALYFCASSRTESNSPLHFGNGTRLTVT.

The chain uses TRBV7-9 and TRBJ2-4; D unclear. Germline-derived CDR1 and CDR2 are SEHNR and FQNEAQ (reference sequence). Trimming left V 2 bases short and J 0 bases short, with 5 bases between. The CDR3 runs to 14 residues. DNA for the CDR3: TGTGCCAGCAGCTTATCGTTAGCCAAAAACATTCAGTACTTC. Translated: CASSLSLAKNIQYF.

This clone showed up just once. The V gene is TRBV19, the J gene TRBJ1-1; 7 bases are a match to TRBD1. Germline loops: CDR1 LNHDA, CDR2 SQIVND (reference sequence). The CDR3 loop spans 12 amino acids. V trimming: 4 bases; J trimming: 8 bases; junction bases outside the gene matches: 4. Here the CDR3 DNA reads TGTGCCAGTAGTACGGACAGGCGCGAAGCTTTCTTT. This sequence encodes CASSTDRREAFF.

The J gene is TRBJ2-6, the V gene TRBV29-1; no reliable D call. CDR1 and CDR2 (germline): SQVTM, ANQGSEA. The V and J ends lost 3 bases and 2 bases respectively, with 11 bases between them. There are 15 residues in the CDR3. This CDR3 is CSVEAHDTGANVLTF. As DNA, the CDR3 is TGCAGCGTTGAGGCACATGACACTGGGGCCAACGTCCTGACTTTC. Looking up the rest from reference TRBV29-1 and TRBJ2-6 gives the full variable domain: SAVISQKPSRDICQRGTSLTIQCQVDSQVTMMFWYRQQPGQSLTLIATANQGSEATYESGFVIDKFPISRPNLTFSTLTVSNMSPEDSSIYLCSVEAHDTGANVLTFGAGSRLTVL.

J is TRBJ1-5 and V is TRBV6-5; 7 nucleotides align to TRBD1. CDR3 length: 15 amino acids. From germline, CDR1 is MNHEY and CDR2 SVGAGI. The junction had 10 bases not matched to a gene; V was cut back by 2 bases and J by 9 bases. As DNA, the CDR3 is TGTGCCAGCAGTTACAAGGGACAGCTTGGATGGCCCCAGCATTTT. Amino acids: CASSYKGQLGWPQHF.

The chain's CDR3 is CASSYSLGLGTEAFF. DNA of the CDR3: TGTGCCAGCAGTTACTCATTGGGGTTAGGCACTGAAGCTTTCTTT. The chain has TRBV6-6 and TRBJ1-1; unclear D gene. The CDR3 sequence is 15 residues long. The germline V gene encodes CDR1 MNHNY and CDR2 SVGAGI (reference sequence). V dropped 0 bases and J dropped 4 bases, with 12 bases sitting between them.

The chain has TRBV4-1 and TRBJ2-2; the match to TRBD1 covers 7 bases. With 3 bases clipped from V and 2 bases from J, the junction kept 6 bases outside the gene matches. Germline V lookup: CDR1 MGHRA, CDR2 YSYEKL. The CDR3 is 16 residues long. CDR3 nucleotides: TGCGCCAGCAGCCACCCCCGGGACAGCAACACCGGGGAGCTGTTTTTT. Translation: CASSHPRDSNTGELFF.

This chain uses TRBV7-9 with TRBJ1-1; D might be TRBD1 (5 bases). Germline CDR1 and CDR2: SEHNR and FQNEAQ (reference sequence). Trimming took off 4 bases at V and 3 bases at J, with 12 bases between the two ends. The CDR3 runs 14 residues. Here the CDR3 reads CASSSPWGDTEAFF. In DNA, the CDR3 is TGTGCCAGCAGCTCCCCTTGGGGGGACACTGAAGCTTTCTTT.

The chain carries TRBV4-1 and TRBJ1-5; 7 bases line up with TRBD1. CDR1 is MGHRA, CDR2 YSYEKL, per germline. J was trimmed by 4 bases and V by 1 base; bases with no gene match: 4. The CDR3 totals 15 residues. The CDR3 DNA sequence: TGCGCCAGCAGCCAAGGCAGGGACAGTAATCAGCCCCAGCATTTT. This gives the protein CASSQGRDSNQPQHF.

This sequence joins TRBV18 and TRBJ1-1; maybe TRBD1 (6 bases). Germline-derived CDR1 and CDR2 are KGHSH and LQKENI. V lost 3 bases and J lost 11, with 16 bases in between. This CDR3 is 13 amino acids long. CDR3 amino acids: CASSPSGGEMAFF. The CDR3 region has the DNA TGTGCCAGCTCACCTTCTGGGGGCGAGATGGCTTTCTTT.

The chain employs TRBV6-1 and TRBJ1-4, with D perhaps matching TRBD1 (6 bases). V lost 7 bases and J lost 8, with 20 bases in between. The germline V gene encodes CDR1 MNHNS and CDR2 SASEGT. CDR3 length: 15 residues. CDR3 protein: CASTVMTGAEEKLFF. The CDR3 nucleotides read TGTGCCAGCACAGTAATGACAGGTGCGGAGGAAAAACTGTTTTTT.

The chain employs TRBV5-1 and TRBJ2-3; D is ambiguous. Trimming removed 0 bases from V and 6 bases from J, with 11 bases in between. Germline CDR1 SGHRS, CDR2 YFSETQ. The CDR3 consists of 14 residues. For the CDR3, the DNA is TGCGCCAGCAGCTTGGATCTCCCTCTGGATACGCAGTATTTT. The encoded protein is CASSLDLPLDTQYF.

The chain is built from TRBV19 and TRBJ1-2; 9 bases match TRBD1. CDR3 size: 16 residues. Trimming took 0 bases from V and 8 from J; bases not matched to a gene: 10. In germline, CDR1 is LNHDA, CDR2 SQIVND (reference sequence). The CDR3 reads CASSIDSGGQGRGYTF. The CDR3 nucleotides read TGTGCCAGTAGTATAGATTCGGGAGGACAGGGGAGAGGCTACACCTTC.

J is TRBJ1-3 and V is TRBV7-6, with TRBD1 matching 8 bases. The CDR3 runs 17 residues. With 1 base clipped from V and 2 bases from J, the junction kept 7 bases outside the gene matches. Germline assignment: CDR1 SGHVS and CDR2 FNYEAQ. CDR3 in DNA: TGTGCCAGCAGCTTAGAGATCGGGACAGGAGCTGGAAACACCATATATTTT. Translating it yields CASSLEIGTGAGNTIYF.

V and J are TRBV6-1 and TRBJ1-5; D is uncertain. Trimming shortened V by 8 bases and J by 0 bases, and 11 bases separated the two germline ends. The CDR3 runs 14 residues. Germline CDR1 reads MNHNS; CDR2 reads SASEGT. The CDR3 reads CASSGGYSNQPQHF. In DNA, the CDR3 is TGTGCCAGCTCTGGAGGTTATAGCAATCAGCCCCAGCATTTT.

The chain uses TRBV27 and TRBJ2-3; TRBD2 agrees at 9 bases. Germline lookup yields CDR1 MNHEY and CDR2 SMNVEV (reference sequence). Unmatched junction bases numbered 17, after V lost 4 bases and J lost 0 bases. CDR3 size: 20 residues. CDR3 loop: CASSSPPGSGGTPSTDTQYF. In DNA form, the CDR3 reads TGTGCCAGCAGTTCCCCCCCGGGTAGCGGGGGTACTCCTAGCACAGATACGCAGTATTTT.

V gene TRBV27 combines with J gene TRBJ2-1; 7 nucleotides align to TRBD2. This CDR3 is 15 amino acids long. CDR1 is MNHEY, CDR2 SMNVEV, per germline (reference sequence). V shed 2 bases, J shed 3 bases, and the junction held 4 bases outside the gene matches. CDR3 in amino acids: CASSLDSGHYNEQFF. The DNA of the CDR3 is TGTGCCAGCAGTTTAGATAGCGGGCACTACAATGAGCAGTTCTTC.

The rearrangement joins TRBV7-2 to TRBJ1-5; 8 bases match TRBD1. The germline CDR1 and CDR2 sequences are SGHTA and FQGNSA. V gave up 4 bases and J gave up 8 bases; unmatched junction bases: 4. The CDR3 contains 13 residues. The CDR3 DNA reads TGTGCCAGCAGCTCGACAGGGGCTAAGCCCCAGCATTTT. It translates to CASSSTGAKPQHF. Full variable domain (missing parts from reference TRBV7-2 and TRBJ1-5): GAGVSQSPSNKVTEKGKDVELRCDPISGHTALYWYRQSLGQGLEFLIYFQGNSAPDKSGLPSDRFSAERTGGSVSTLTIQRTQQEDSAVYLCASSSTGAKPQHFGDGTRLSIL.

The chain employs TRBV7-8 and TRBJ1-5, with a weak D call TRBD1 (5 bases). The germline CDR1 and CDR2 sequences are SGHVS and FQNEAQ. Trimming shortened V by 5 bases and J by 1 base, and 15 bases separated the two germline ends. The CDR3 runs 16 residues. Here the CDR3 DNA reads TGTGCCAGCAGCCCGGACGCAGGGCTGAGCAATCAGCCCCAGCATTTT. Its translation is CASSPDAGLSNQPQHF.

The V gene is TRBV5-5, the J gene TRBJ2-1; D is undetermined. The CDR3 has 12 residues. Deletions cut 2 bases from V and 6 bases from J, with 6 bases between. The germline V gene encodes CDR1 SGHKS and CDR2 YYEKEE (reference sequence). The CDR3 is CASSFSGNEQFF. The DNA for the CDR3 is TGTGCCAGCAGCTTTAGTGGCAATGAGCAGTTCTTC.

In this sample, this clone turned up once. This CDR3 reads CASSVGGATEAFF. The CDR3 nucleotides read TGTGCCAGCAGCGTGGGGGGGGCCACAGAAGCTTTCTTT. The chain couples TRBV5-8 to TRBJ1-1; maybe TRBD1 (6 bases). The CDR3 has 13 amino acids. The germline V gene has CDR1 SGHTS and CDR2 YDEGEE. With 4 bases removed from V and 8 bases from J, the gap between germline ends came to 15 bases. Filled out from reference TRBV5-8 and TRBJ1-1, the complete variable domain reads EAGVTQSPTHLIKTRGQQATLRCSPISGHTSVYWYQQALGLGLQFLLWYDEGEERNRGNFPPRFSGRQFPNYSSELNVNALELEDSALYLCASSVGGATEAFFGQGTRLTVV.

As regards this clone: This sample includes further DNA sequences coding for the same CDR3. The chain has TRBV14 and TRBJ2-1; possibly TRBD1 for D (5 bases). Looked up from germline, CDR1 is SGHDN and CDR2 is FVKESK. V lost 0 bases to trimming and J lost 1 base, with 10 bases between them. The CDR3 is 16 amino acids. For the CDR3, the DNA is TGTGCCAGCAGCCAAGATGAGACAGATTCCTACAATGAGCAGTTCTTC. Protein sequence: CASSQDETDSYNEQFF.

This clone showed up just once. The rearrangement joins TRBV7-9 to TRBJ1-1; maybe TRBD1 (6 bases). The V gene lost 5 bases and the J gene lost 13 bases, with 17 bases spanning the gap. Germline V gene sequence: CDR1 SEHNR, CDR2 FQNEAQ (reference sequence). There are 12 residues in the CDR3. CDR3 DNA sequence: TGTGCCAGCAGCCCGCTTGAGGGGGGGGGTTTCTTT. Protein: CASSPLEGGGFF.

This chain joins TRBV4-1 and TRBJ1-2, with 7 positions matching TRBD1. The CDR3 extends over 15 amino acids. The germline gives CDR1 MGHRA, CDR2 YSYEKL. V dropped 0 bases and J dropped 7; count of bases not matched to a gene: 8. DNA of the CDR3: TGCGCCAGCAGCCAAGAATTACGAACAGGGGTTGGCTACACCTTC. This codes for CASSQELRTGVGYTF.

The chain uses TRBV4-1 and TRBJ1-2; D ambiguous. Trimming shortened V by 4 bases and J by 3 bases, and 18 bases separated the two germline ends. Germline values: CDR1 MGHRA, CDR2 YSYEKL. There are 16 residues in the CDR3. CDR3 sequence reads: CASSRSAQGFDYGYTF. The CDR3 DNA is TGCGCCAGCAGCCGATCTGCCCAAGGGTTCGACTATGGCTACACCTTC.